The 15 T cell receptor beta chains below were found in one sample sequenced in a study of cytomegalovirus exposure and HLA in healthy donors. TCRdb's copy holds only in-frame clones and misses some; the assay was immunoSEQ multiplex PCR. Among tens of thousands of clones listed, roughly 90% were seen once. Sequencing was done on a sample of PBMCs. These receptors originate from a woman under 30 in good health and CMV-seropositive.

Regarding this clone: A read error may produce the germline difference seen at one junction end. The chain links TRBV13 to TRBJ2-1, with 9 bases that match TRBD2. Per the germline V gene, CDR1 is PRHDT and CDR2 is FYEKMQ (reference sequence). The CDR3 length is 12 residues. The CDR3, as DNA: TGTGCCAGCAGCGTAGGAGCGGGGGGTCAGTTCTTC. Translation gives CASSVGAGGQFF.

The chain's CDR3 is CASSTGQVDTQYF. The CDR3 nucleotides are TGCGCCAGCAGCACCGGACAGGTGGATACGCAGTATTTT. This chain uses TRBV5-1 with TRBJ2-3, with TRBD1 matching over 7 bases. Unmatched junction bases numbered 5, after V lost 4 bases and J lost 6 bases. CDR1 is SGHRS, CDR2 YFSETQ, per germline. The CDR3 runs 13 residues. The full variable domain, rest sourced from reference TRBV5-1 and TRBJ2-3, is KAGVTQTPRYLIKTRGQQVTLSCSPISGHRSVSWYQQTPGQGLQFLFEYFSETQRNKGNFPGRFSGRQFSNSRSEMNVSTLELGDSALYLCASSTGQVDTQYFGPGTRLTVL.

This chain links TRBV4-2 with TRBJ2-1; no definite D call. Looked up from germline, CDR1 is LGHNA and CDR2 is YNFKEQ. The CDR3 totals 13 residues. V shed 1 base and J shed 6 bases, with 7 bases lying between them. The CDR3 is CASSQARSNEQFF. CDR3 coding DNA: TGTGCCAGCAGCCAAGCTAGATCCAATGAGCAGTTCTTC.

This clone was observed a single time. The V and J genes are TRBV5-4 and TRBJ1-2; D is unresolved. With 2 bases removed from V and 4 bases from J, the gap between germline ends came to 12 bases. The germline V gene encodes CDR1 SGHNT and CDR2 YYREEE (reference sequence). The CDR3 spans 14 residues. CDR3 region: CASSLAPGSYGYTF. The CDR3 DNA sequence: TGTGCCAGCAGCTTAGCACCGGGTAGCTATGGCTACACCTTC. Looking up the rest from reference TRBV5-4 and TRBJ1-2 gives the full variable domain: ETGVTQSPTHLIKTRGQQVTLRCSSQSGHNTVSWYQQALGQGPQFIFQYYREEENGRGNFPPRFSGLQFPNYSSELNVNALELDDSALYLCASSLAPGSYGYTFGSGTRLTVV.

The chain carries TRBV29-1 and TRBJ2-1; 13 bases align to TRBD2. The germline V gene encodes CDR1 SQVTM and CDR2 ANQGSEA. The CDR3 covers 16 residues. The V and J ends lost 4 bases and 0 bases, in that order; junction bases with no gene match: 3. The CDR3 sequence is CSVVGLAGLSYNEQFF. The CDR3 DNA sequence: TGCAGCGTTGTGGGACTAGCGGGACTCTCCTACAATGAGCAGTTCTTC.

This chain connects TRBV15 to TRBJ2-3; TRBD2 might be the D (5 bases). The CDR3 has 15 residues. Looked up from germline, CDR1 is LNHNV and CDR2 is YYDKDF (reference sequence). The V gene lost 1 base and the J gene lost 6 bases, with 14 bases spanning the gap. This CDR3 is CATSRARGGSDTQYF. CDR3 nucleotides: TGTGCCACCAGCAGAGCCCGTGGCGGGTCCGATACGCAGTATTTT.

This chain's CDR3 is CASRNDRDEQFF. CDR3 DNA sequence: TGCGCCAGCAGGAATGACAGGGATGAGCAGTTCTTC. V and J are TRBV23-1 and TRBJ2-1; 7 bases map to TRBD1. TRBV23-1 is placed among ORFs of uncertain function. V lost 6 bases, J lost 8 bases, and 4 bases stayed unmatched. The CDR3 sequence is 12 residues long.

This clone was observed a single time. The CDR3 sequence: CASSFAGIGGEQYF. The DNA for the CDR3 is TGTGCCAGTAGTTTTGCGGGGATAGGAGGCGAGCAGTACTTC. The chain has TRBV19 and TRBJ2-7; possible D gene TRBD2, 6 bases. V dropped 5 bases and J dropped 6 bases, with 17 bases sitting between them. This CDR3 has 14 amino acids. Germline CDR1 LNHDA, CDR2 SQIVND (reference sequence).

The chain joins TRBV2 to TRBJ2-5, with 8 bases lining up with TRBD1. The CDR3 length is 14 residues. Germline V gives CDR1 SNHLY, CDR2 FYNNEI. V gave up 3 bases and J gave up 6 bases; unmatched junction bases: 6. This CDR3 is CASSDTDREKTQYF. CDR3 DNA: TGTGCCAGCAGTGATACGGACAGGGAGAAGACCCAGTACTTC. The entire variable domain, with the rest obtained from reference TRBV2 and TRBJ2-5, is as follows: EPEVTQTPSHQVTQMGQEVILRCVPISNHLYFYWYRQILGQKVEFLVSFYNNEISEKSEIFDDQFSVERPDGSNFTLKIRSTKLEDSAMYFCASSDTDREKTQYFGPGTRLLVL.

The rearrangement links TRBV2 to TRBJ1-5; 8 bases agree with TRBD1. This CDR3 is built from 15 residues. With 6 bases clipped from V and 6 bases from J, the junction kept 10 bases outside the gene matches. CDR1 SNHLY and CDR2 FYNNEI come from the germline V gene. CDR3 DNA sequence: TGTGCCAGCAGCGAGGACAGGGTGGTAGCTCAGCCCCAGCATTTT. This codes for CASSEDRVVAQPQHF.

In the case of this clone: Germline is not matched at one junction end, which may reflect a read error. This chain joins TRBV30 and TRBJ1-1; 9 nucleotides align to TRBD1. Germline CDR1 is GTSNPN and CDR2 is SVGIG (reference sequence). The CDR3 totals 12 residues. Here the CDR3 reads CAWSAGTGYDLF. For the CDR3, the DNA is TGTGCCTGGAGCGCCGGGACAGGGTATGATCTCTTT.

V is TRBV6-5 and J is TRBJ1-2; the match to TRBD1 covers 8 bases. This CDR3 has 11 amino acids. Germline trimming cut 7 bases from V and 8 bases from J; bases unmatched to any gene: 3. The germline gives CDR1 MNHEY, CDR2 SVGAGI. CDR3: CASTDREGYTF. The CDR3, as DNA: TGTGCCAGCACGGACAGGGAAGGCTACACCTTC.

The rearrangement links TRBV7-8 to TRBJ2-1, with TRBD2 matching 8 bases. V lost 2 bases and J lost 0; bases outside the gene matches: 6. The CDR3 is 17 amino acids. The germline V gene encodes CDR1 SGHVS and CDR2 FQNEAQ. In DNA form, the CDR3 reads TGTGCCAGCAGCTTAAGTAAGGGGACTAGCTCCTACAATGAGCAGTTCTTC. Its protein is CASSLSKGTSSYNEQFF. The variable domain in full, completed from reference TRBV7-8 and TRBJ2-1, reads GAGVSQSPRYKVAKRGQDVALRCDPISGHVSLFWYQQALGQGPEFLTYFQNEAQLDKSGLPSDRFFAERPEGSVSTLKIQRTQQEDSAVYLCASSLSKGTSSYNEQFFGPGTRLTVL.

The V call is TRBV7-9, the J call TRBJ2-3; tentative D call: TRBD1 (6 bases). The germline gives CDR1 SEHNR, CDR2 FQNEAQ (reference sequence). Trimming left V 5 bases short and J 2 bases short, with 17 bases between. This CDR3 has 16 amino acids. As DNA, the CDR3 is TGTGCCAGCAGCCCTAAAGGGGGTCTCGTCACAGATACGCAGTATTTT. This codes for CASSPKGGLVTDTQYF.

This rearrangement joins TRBV30 to TRBJ2-3; 9 positions match TRBD2. The CDR3 contains 15 residues. The germline V gene has CDR1 GTSNPN and CDR2 SVGIG (reference sequence). With V trimmed by 1 base and J by 2 bases, 4 bases remained unmatched. The CDR3 is CAWSALAGDTDTQYF. CDR3 DNA sequence: TGTGCCTGGAGTGCACTAGCGGGTGACACAGATACGCAGTATTTT.